This record concerns one TCR beta chain sequence. Its antigen is not known. Authors' analysis steps: Junction-only sequences produced by ImmunoSEQ had no quality scores, so filtering differed. Produced via immunoSEQ multiplex PCR; TCRdb's table is partial and in-frame only. The V and J calls and clone size are taken from that table; D and trimming were inferred from the DNA. The sample lists more than 550,000 clones; 80% to 95% were seen once. In germline, CDR1 is MDHEN, CDR2 SYDVKM. After removal of 5 bases from V and 4 bases from J, the junction contained 6 bases not matched to a gene. The CDR3 sequence is 15 residues long. This entry comes from a study of shared clonotypes between healthy human individuals. Study-wide background: Ranging from 18 to 49 in age, donors were two women and a few men. Whole-study results and caveats: Clonotype sharing among donors was expected to depend on sequencing depth. The study generally estimated greater richness for naive than memory subsets.

V usage is TRBV28 and J usage is TRBJ2-2; 8 positions agree with TRBD1. The sample consisted of memory CD8+ T cells from PBMCs. The subset was: CD45RO+ cells pooled with CCR7-negative TemRA cells. This receptor was taken from a man between 18 and 35 years old in good health. Some clones in this sample may be carry-over from other donors' samples. Written as DNA, the CDR3 is TGTGCCAGCAGTCTCTGGGACAGGAGCACCGGGGAGCTGTTTTTT. Amino acid sequence: CASSLWDRSTGELFF.